This record looks at one TCR beta chain sequence and its context. The data originate from a study of blood T cell repertoires in COVID-19. Background on the study: Samples came from the United States, Italy and Spain, spanning acute and convalescent COVID-19. Nucleic acid was either cDNA or gDNA, and it came from T cells, B-cell-depleted T cells, or PBMCs.

Original processing methods: Amplification from reference gene primers served as the basis for estimated nucleated cell counts. The data were produced by immunoSEQ multiplex PCR, yet TCRdb's version contains in-frame clones alone and is incomplete. The D gene and trimming were derived from the DNA, and the V and J assignments and clone size from that table. This sample has 55,000 to 75,000 clones; more than 75% occur once, and the top ten carry under 4.5%. The CDR3 is 14 residues long. Trimming pared 4 bases from V and 4 bases from J, leaving 14 bases between. Per the germline V gene, CDR1 is LGHDT and CDR2 is YNNKEL (reference sequence).

The V gene is TRBV3-1 (or the pseudogene TRBV3-2), the J gene TRBJ2-7; D is perhaps TRBD1 (5 bases). The TCR was taken from a human donor in a cohort sampled during active COVID-19. The sample taken for sequencing was peripheral blood. The CDR3 sequence: CASSPEAGSYEQYF. The CDR3 nucleotides are TGTGCCAGCAGCCCTGAGGCAGGGTCGTACGAGCAGTACTTC.